These T cell receptor beta chains were read from a single sample in a study of regulatory and conventional T cells in RAG deficiency. Clones were read by immunoSEQ multiplex PCR, and TCRdb kept only the in-frame ones, dropping some. The table has roughly 20,000 clones, about 91% seen once. This sample was shared with a second study, whose subject was regulatory T cells.

The specimen sequenced was Tregs sorted from blood. The source is a human donor in good health. Each CDR3 is given with its conserved first and last residue. Each record gives: D gene, V gene, J gene, CDR3 length, clone size, CDR3 DNA, CDR3 protein. D genes are given only for firm matches. Some rows mark clone size as missing; the rest say once, few, many or name a class of expanded clone.

D: TRBD2
V: TRBV7-6
J: TRBJ2-1
length: 17
size: -
DNA: TGTGCCAGCAGCTCAAACGCGGGGGGCGCGACGATCAATGAGCAGTTCTTC
CDR3: CASSSNAGGATINEQFF

D: TRBD2
V: TRBV11-2
J: TRBJ2-1
length: 16
size: -
DNA: TGTGCCAGCAGCTCCCTGCTAGCGGCCTCCTACAATGAGCAGTTCTTC
CDR3: CASSSLLAASYNEQFF

D: -
V: TRBV2
J: TRBJ1-1
length: 16
size: once
DNA: TGTGCCAGCAGTGACAGGGGCCGCTCGGGGAACACTGAAGCTTTCTTT
CDR3: CASSDRGRSGNTEAFF

D: -
V: TRBV5-4
J: TRBJ2-1
length: 12
size: -
DNA: TGTGCCAGCAGCTTAAAAGGGACAGAGCAGTTCTTC
CDR3: CASSLKGTEQFF

D: -
V: TRBV4-1
J: TRBJ1-2
length: 13
size: -
DNA: TGCGCCAGCAGCCAAGTATCTAACTATGGCTACACCTTC
CDR3: CASSQVSNYGYTF

D: TRBD1
V: TRBV9
J: TRBJ2-5
length: 14
size: once
DNA: TGTGCCAGCAGCTTCGGACAGGGCCTTGAGACCCAGTACTTC
CDR3: CASSFGQGLETQYF

D: -
V: TRBV5-1
J: TRBJ2-3
length: 12
size: -
DNA: TGCGCCAGCAGCTTGGCGGCAGATACGCAGTATTTT
CDR3: CASSLAADTQYF

D: TRBD1
V: TRBV14
J: TRBJ1-1
length: 14
size: once
DNA: TGTGCCAGCAGCCATCACGGGACAGGGGGGCAAGCTTTCTTT
CDR3: CASSHHGTGGQAFF

D: -
V: TRBV30
J: TRBJ1-2
length: 11
size: -
DNA: TGTGCCCAAACGGAGGGGATCGGCTACACCTTC
CDR3: CAQTEGIGYTF

D: -
V: TRBV19
J: TRBJ1-1
length: 13
size: -
DNA: TGTGCCAGTAGTATAACAGAGAACACTGAAGCTTTCTTT
CDR3: CASSITENTEAFF

D: -
V: TRBV30
J: TRBJ2-5
length: 13
size: -
DNA: TGTGCCTGGAGTGCTGACAGACAAGAGACCCAGTACTTC
CDR3: CAWSADRQETQYF

D: TRBD2
V: TRBV19
J: TRBJ2-7
length: 16
size: -
DNA: TGTGCCAGTAGTCCCGCGGGGCGGGGGAATTCCTACGAGCAGTACTTC
CDR3: CASSPAGRGNSYEQYF

D: -
V: TRBV29-1
J: TRBJ1-5
length: 13
size: -
DNA: TGCAGCGTTTCCGACGGGGGCAATCAGCCCCAGCATTTT
CDR3: CSVSDGGNQPQHF

D: TRBD1
V: TRBV13
J: TRBJ2-7
length: 14
size: once
DNA: TGTGCCAGCAGCTTTCGACAGGGGGCCTACGAGCAGTACTTC
CDR3: CASSFRQGAYEQYF

D: TRBD1
V: TRBV5-1
J: TRBJ2-2
length: 19
size: once
DNA: TGCGCCAGCAGCTCGCCTGTGAGCCGGACAGGGCCCAACACCGGGGAGCTGTTTTTT
CDR3: CASSSPVSRTGPNTGELFF

D: -
V: TRBV10-3
J: TRBJ2-5
length: 14
size: -
DNA: TGTGCCGTCAGTGAGCCGGGGGCCGCGGAGACCCAGTACTTC
CDR3: CAVSEPGAAETQYF

D: TRBD1
V: TRBV19
J: TRBJ2-5
length: 14
size: -
DNA: TGTGCCAGTAAGAGACAGGGGGTCGGTGAGACCCAGTACTTC
CDR3: CASKRQGVGETQYF

D: -
V: TRBV29-1
J: TRBJ1-2
length: 13
size: -
DNA: TGCAGCGTTGAAGCCCACAGTGCAAGTGGCTACACCTTC
CDR3: CSVEAHSASGYTF

D: -
V: TRBV7-2
J: TRBJ2-7
length: 15
size: -
DNA: TGTGCCAGCAGCCATTTACCAGGAGGGGCGGGCGAGCAGTACTTC
CDR3: CASSHLPGGAGEQYF

D: TRBD1
V: TRBV18
J: TRBJ1-1
length: 13
size: -
DNA: TGTGCCAGCTCACTCGGGACAGACACTGAAGCTTTCTTT
CDR3: CASSLGTDTEAFF

D: TRBD2
V: TRBV11-2
J: TRBJ2-3
length: 16
size: -
DNA: TGTGCCAGCAGCCCGGGGACTAGCGGTTTCACAGATACGCAGTATTTT
CDR3: CASSPGTSGFTDTQYF

D: TRBD1
V: TRBV11-2
J: TRBJ2-3
length: 15
size: few
DNA: TGTGCCAGCAGCACAAGGACAGGGGTGGGAGATACGCAGTATTTT
CDR3: CASSTRTGVGDTQYF

D: TRBD1
V: TRBV19
J: TRBJ1-2
length: 16
size: -
DNA: TGTGCCAGTAGTATAGCCCGGACAGGGTCCGACTATGGCTACACCTTC
CDR3: CASSIARTGSDYGYTF

D: TRBD2
V: TRBV5-1
J: TRBJ2-3
length: 14
size: -
DNA: TGCGCCAGCAGCTTGGGGACTAGTACAGATACGCAGTATTTT
CDR3: CASSLGTSTDTQYF

D: -
V: TRBV27
J: TRBJ2-7
length: 18
size: -
DNA: TGTGCCAGCAGTCATTTTCAGCCCTCGGTCCCGTGGCAGCAGGAGCAGTACTTC
CDR3: CASSHFQPSVPWQQEQYF

D: TRBD1
V: TRBV2
J: TRBJ1-2
length: 12
size: -
DNA: TGTGCCAGGAAGACAGGGGAGTTTGGCTACACCTTC
CDR3: CARKTGEFGYTF

D: TRBD1
V: TRBV30
J: TRBJ1-2
length: 13
size: -
DNA: TGTGCCTGGAGTCAGGGGGATCACTATGGCTACACCTTC
CDR3: CAWSQGDHYGYTF

D: -
V: TRBV28
J: TRBJ2-3
length: 14
size: -
DNA: TGTGCCAGCAGTTTAGCCCAATCATCTGATACGCAGTATTTT
CDR3: CASSLAQSSDTQYF

D: -
V: TRBV7-9
J: TRBJ1-2
length: 14
size: -
DNA: TGTGCCAGCAGCAATACAGGGCGGGGGGATGGCTACACCTTC
CDR3: CASSNTGRGDGYTF

D: -
V: TRBV7-9
J: TRBJ1-1
length: 15
size: -
DNA: TGTGCCAGCAGCTTAGTCGGTAATAGGGGCACTGAAGCTTTCTTT
CDR3: CASSLVGNRGTEAFF

D: TRBD2
V: TRBV6-1
J: TRBJ2-1
length: 16
size: -
DNA: TGTGCCAGCAGTGAATGGGAGGGGCCTAGATACAATGAGCAGTTCTTC
CDR3: CASSEWEGPRYNEQFF

D: -
V: TRBV7-9
J: TRBJ2-1
length: 15
size: once
DNA: TGTGCCAGCAGCCCGCCTGGCTTATCCTACAATGAGCAGTTCTTC
CDR3: CASSPPGLSYNEQFF

D: TRBD1
V: TRBV7-9
J: TRBJ1-1
length: 14
size: -
DNA: TGTGCCAGCAGCACCCGGGACAGCGAAACTGAAGCTTTCTTT
CDR3: CASSTRDSETEAFF